This TCR beta chain stems from a study of blood T cell repertoires in COVID-19. Across the study: The samples span acute and convalescent COVID-19 from the United States, Italy and Spain. PBMCs, B-cell-depleted T cells, or T cells were the source of the cDNA or gDNA that made up the material.

While infection was still active, Seattle patients were enrolled and then followed longitudinally. Source study methods: Researchers report that nucleated cell counts were estimated from reference gene primer amplification. Produced via immunoSEQ multiplex PCR; TCRdb's table is partial and in-frame only. Clonal size and the V and J genes are those of that table, whereas D and trimming came from the DNA. The sample lists about 250,000 clones, about 83% seen once, with approximately 6% in the top ten. CDR1 is MNHEY and CDR2 is SVGAGI in the germline V gene. The CDR3 is made up of 14 amino acids. Deletions cut 6 bases from V and 8 bases from J, with 16 bases between.

The chain uses TRBV6-5 and TRBJ1-4, with D tentatively TRBD1 (5 bases). The receptor's source is a woman aged 80 or over with COVID-19, enrolled during active disease. Sample: peripheral blood. In DNA, the CDR3 is TGTGCCAGCAGACCTGGGGCAGTTTGGGAAAAACTGTTTTTT. Protein product: CASRPGAVWEKLFF.